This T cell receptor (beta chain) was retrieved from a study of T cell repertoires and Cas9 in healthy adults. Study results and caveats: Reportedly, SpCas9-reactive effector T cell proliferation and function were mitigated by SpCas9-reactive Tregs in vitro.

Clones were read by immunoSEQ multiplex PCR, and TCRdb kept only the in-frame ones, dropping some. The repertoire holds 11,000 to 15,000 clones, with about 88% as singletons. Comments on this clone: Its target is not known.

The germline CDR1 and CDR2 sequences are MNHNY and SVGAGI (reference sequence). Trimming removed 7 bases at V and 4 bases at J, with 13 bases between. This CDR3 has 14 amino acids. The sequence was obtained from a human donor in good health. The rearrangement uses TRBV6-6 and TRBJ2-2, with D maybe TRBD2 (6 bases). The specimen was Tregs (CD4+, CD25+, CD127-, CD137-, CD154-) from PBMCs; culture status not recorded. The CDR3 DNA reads TGTGCCAGCAAATCGGAGGGAAGCACCGGGGAGCTGTTTTTT. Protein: CASKSEGSTGELFF.